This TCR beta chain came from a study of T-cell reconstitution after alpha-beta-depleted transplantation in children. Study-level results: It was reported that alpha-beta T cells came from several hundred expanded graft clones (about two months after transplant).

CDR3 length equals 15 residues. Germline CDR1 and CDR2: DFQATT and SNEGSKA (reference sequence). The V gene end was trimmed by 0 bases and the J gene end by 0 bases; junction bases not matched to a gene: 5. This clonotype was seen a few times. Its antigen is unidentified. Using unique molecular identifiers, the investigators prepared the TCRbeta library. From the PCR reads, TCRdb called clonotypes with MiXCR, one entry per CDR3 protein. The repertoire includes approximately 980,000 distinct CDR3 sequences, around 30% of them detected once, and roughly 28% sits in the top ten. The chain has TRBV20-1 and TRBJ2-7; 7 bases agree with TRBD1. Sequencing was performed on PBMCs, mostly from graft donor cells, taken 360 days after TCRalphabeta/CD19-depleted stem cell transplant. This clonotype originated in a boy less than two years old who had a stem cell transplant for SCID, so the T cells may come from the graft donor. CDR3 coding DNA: TGCAGTGCTAGAGATCCCGGACAGGTCTCCTACGAGCAGTACTTC. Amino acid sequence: CSARDPGQVSYEQYF.